Each of the 10 T cell receptor beta chains below was sequenced from the same sample in a study of PD-L1 blockade in urothelial cancer. Assay used: immunoSEQ multiplex PCR; TCRdb lists only in-frame clones, some missing. The sample records about 53,000 clones, roughly 89% being singletons. Time point of the sample: pretreatment peripheral blood. Sequences were derived from PBMCs, sampled around atezolizumab (anti-PD-L1) treatment. Receptors were obtained from a woman aged 55-69 years with urothelial cancer.

The J gene is TRBJ2-7, the V gene TRBV7-2, with 7 nucleotides matching TRBD1. The CDR3 runs 15 residues. Germline lookup yields CDR1 SGHTA and CDR2 FQGNSA. V was clipped by 1 base and J by 2 bases; unmatched bases: 5. Here the CDR3 DNA reads TGTGCCAGCAGCTTAGGCAGGGGGAGCACCTACGAGCAGTACTTC. Translating it yields CASSLGRGSTYEQYF. Variable domain in full (rest from reference TRBV7-2 and TRBJ2-7): GAGVSQSPSNKVTEKGKDVELRCDPISGHTALYWYRQSLGQGLEFLIYFQGNSAPDKSGLPSDRFSAERTGGSVSTLTIQRTQQEDSAVYLCASSLGRGSTYEQYFGPGTRLTVT.

The V gene is TRBV15, the J gene TRBJ2-4; a weak D match, TRBD1 (6 bases). Trimming took 5 bases from V and 4 from J, leaving 9 bases between them. The CDR3 length is 13 residues. Germline values: CDR1 LNHNV, CDR2 YYDKDF (reference sequence). CDR3 loop: CATSAQGKNIQYF. The CDR3 region has the DNA TGTGCCACCAGCGCACAGGGAAAAAACATTCAGTACTTC. Supplemented by reference TRBV15 and TRBJ2-4, the full variable domain reads DAMVIQNPRYQVTQFGKPVTLSCSQTLNHNVMYWYQQKSSQAPKLLFHYYDKDFNNEADTPDNFQSRRPNTSFCFLDIRSPGLGDTAMYLCATSAQGKNIQYFGAGTRLSVL.

The chain uses TRBV7-2 and TRBJ2-1; 10 nucleotides agree with TRBD2. V lost 0 bases, J lost 6 bases, and 8 bases stayed unmatched. In germline, CDR1 is SGHTA, CDR2 FQGNSA. There are 17 residues in the CDR3. CDR3 protein: CASSLAFSLAGVNEQFF. CDR3 coding DNA: TGTGCCAGCAGCTTAGCGTTCAGCCTAGCGGGAGTCAATGAGCAGTTCTTC.

The chain links TRBV6-6 to TRBJ2-6; TRBD1 aligns across 8 bases. The CDR3 is 16 residues long. Germline CDR1 is MNHNY and CDR2 is SVGAGI (reference sequence). Trimming at V came to 11 bases and at J to 3 bases, leaving 12 bases not matched to a gene. The CDR3 protein is CALRQGAPFGANVLTF. Written as DNA, the CDR3 is TGTGCCCTGCGGCAGGGGGCGCCGTTTGGGGCCAACGTCCTGACTTTC.

This clone has just one count. This sequence joins TRBV5-4 and TRBJ1-4, with TRBD1 matching over 9 bases. Germline CDR1 reads SGHNT; CDR2 reads YYREEE (reference sequence). This CDR3 is built from 16 residues. Trimming at V came to 4 bases and at J to 7 bases, leaving 11 bases not matched to a gene. CDR3 coding DNA: TGTGCCAGCAGCCCCAACACAGGGGGCGGTCGTGAAAAACTGTTTTTT. Its protein is CASSPNTGGGREKLFF.

This rearrangement joins TRBV28 to TRBJ2-7, with 11 bases fitting TRBD2. The germline CDR1 and CDR2 sequences are MDHEN and SYDVKM. The J segment lost 2 bases and the V segment lost 7 bases, leaving 13 bases of the junction unmatched. There are 17 residues in the CDR3. CDR3 bases: TGTGCCAGCATCACGGGTCTAGCGGGAGGTCCCGCCTACGAGCAGTACTTC. It codes for CASITGLAGGPAYEQYF.

In DNA form, the CDR3 reads TGTGCCAGCTCACCTCAGTCCCTAGAGACCCAGTACTTC. Its protein product is CASSPQSLETQYF. The chain couples TRBV18 to TRBJ2-5; D gene ambiguous. Trimming left V 3 bases short and J 4 bases short, with 9 bases between. The germline V gene encodes CDR1 KGHSH and CDR2 LQKENI. This CDR3 is 13 amino acids long.

The rearrangement joins TRBV5-8 to TRBJ1-5; D not resolved. Trimming removed 1 base from V and 9 bases from J, with 11 bases in between. CDR3 size: 13 residues. The germline V gene encodes CDR1 SGHTS and CDR2 YDEGEE. CDR3 nucleotide sequence: TGTGCCAGCAGCTTGTCAGGCCATCGGCCCCAGCATTTT. Residues: CASSLSGHRPQHF.

J is TRBJ2-7 and V is TRBV7-6, with D tentatively TRBD2 (7 bases). The CDR3 consists of 15 residues. Trimming shortened V by 3 bases and J by 5 bases, and 17 bases separated the two germline ends. From germline, CDR1 is SGHVS and CDR2 FNYEAQ. In DNA, the CDR3 is TGTGCCAGCAGCTTTCAAGCCGGGGGGCTCGACGAGCAGTACTTC. Its protein is CASSFQAGGLDEQYF.

V is TRBV9 and J is TRBJ2-1; D gene ambiguous. V was pared by 4 bases and J by 8 bases, with 10 bases between. Germline assignment: CDR1 SGDLS and CDR2 YYNGEE. The CDR3 spans 12 residues. The CDR3 protein is CASSPRAYEQFF. CDR3 DNA sequence: TGTGCCAGCAGCCCCCGTGCGTATGAGCAGTTCTTC.